The present T cell receptor beta chain was sequenced within a study of tumor-infiltrating lymphocytes in primary liver carcinoma. General study results and limits: Tumor top-250-clone fractions significantly exceeded those of blood (p = 0.039).

In regard to this clonotype: Its antigen is unknown.

Germline DNA was extracted alongside blood RNA, which was obtained from unsorted whole blood. The germline CDR1 and CDR2 sequences are MDHEN and SYDVKM. This CDR3 region has 14 residues. Deletions cut 5 bases from V and 3 bases from J, with 14 bases between. Production of TCR beta cDNA used roughly 480 ng total RNA together with a constant-region primer. ARM-PCR, slightly modified, supplied the TCR beta libraries through three nested multiplex PCR rounds. Primers for the first two PCR rounds were TRBV1-TRBV30 forward primers and a C-beta reverse primer (roughly 10 cycles per round). TCRdb used MiXCR to reprocess the multiplex PCR reads, holding one entry per CDR3 protein. The data show 250,000 to 350,000 distinct CDR3 sequences, about three fifths seen once.

The sample comprised peripheral blood. This clonotype was obtained from a woman in her thirties with primary liver carcinoma and hepatitis B virus infection. This chain joins TRBV28 and TRBJ2-7; D is unresolved. The CDR3 loop reads CASSTQVPLYEQYF. The CDR3 DNA follows: TGTGCCAGCAGTACGCAGGTGCCCCTCTACGAGCAGTACTTC.